This T cell receptor beta chain stems from a study of blood T cell repertoires in COVID-19. As for the study in general: Spain, Italy and the United States supplied samples that represented acute and convalescent COVID-19.

Recruited during active infection, patients (from Seattle) were subsequently followed longitudinally. The CDR3 is made up of 15 amino acids. V gave up 4 bases and J gave up 10 bases; unmatched junction bases: 6. Germline loops: CDR1 SGHTA, CDR2 FQGNSA. Assay: immunoSEQ multiplex PCR; the TCRdb copy retains only in-frame clones and omits some. The sample has about 170,000 clones; approximately 84% are singletons. The rearrangement uses TRBV7-2 and TRBJ1-6; 11 bases are a match to TRBD1. Sequenced: peripheral blood. This clonotype was obtained from a woman of 80 years or more with COVID-19, enrolled during active disease. The CDR3 loop is CASSSQDRGLSPLHF. The CDR3 coding sequence is TGTGCCAGCAGCTCTCAGGACAGGGGGCTGTCACCCCTCCACTTT.